The 31 T cell receptor beta chains reported below all come from one sample, sequenced in a study of blood T cell repertoires in COVID-19. The repertoire was sequenced with immunoSEQ multiplex PCR; TCRdb's copy has only in-frame clones and lacks some. The table lists about 290,000 clones, under 90% of them singletons. Sequencing used PBMCs or T cells enriched from blood (not recorded which). Source of these receptors: a woman between 40 and 50 years old who had recovered from COVID-19.

This clone showed up just once. J is TRBJ1-1 and V is TRBV7-9, with TRBD1 matching over 9 bases. V was clipped by 0 bases and J by 8 bases; unmatched bases: 4. Per the germline V gene, CDR1 is SEHNR and CDR2 is FQNEAQ (reference sequence). This CDR3 region has 14 residues. In DNA, the CDR3 is TGTGCCAGCAGCTTAGCGGGACAGGGCGGCGAAGCTTTCTTT. As protein: CASSLAGQGGEAFF.

The chain carries TRBV27 and TRBJ2-3, with 7 bases fitting TRBD2. The CDR3 contains 20 residues. V dropped 5 bases and J dropped 3; count of bases not matched to a gene: 23. Germline V lookup: CDR1 MNHEY, CDR2 SMNVEV (reference sequence). The CDR3 region is CASSLRREGWGLLLTDTQYF. The CDR3 DNA sequence: TGTGCCAGCAGTCTTAGGAGGGAGGGGTGGGGACTACTATTGACAGATACGCAGTATTTT.

The genes are TRBV28 and TRBJ1-2, with D possibly being TRBD1 (5 bases). Trimming pared 2 bases from V and 4 bases from J, leaving 8 bases between. CDR1 and CDR2 (germline): MDHEN, SYDVKM. The CDR3 consists of 13 residues. The CDR3 nucleotides read TGTGCCAGCAGTTTAGGGGGGAGCTATGGCTACACCTTC. This gives the protein CASSLGGSYGYTF.

The J gene is TRBJ2-3, the V gene TRBV5-1; 9 nucleotides align to TRBD2. Germline CDR1 reads SGHRS; CDR2 reads YFSETQ. This CDR3 is built from 15 residues. Losses at the gene ends were 0 bases for V and 4 bases for J; bases not matched to a gene: 3. The CDR3: CASSLVAGGADTQYF. CDR3 nucleotide sequence: TGCGCCAGCAGCTTGGTTGCGGGAGGGGCAGATACGCAGTATTTT.

This chain connects TRBV5-1 to TRBJ1-2; D not certain. Germline loops: CDR1 SGHRS, CDR2 YFSETQ. CDR3 length: 14 amino acids. Trimming removed 4 bases from V and 4 bases from J, with 14 bases in between. This CDR3 is CASSPPGNPYGYTF. Here the CDR3 DNA reads TGCGCCAGCAGCCCACCGGGGAATCCCTATGGCTACACCTTC.

The chain carries TRBV19 and TRBJ1-2; weak D call: TRBD1 (6 bases). The CDR3 spans 15 residues. The germline V gene encodes CDR1 LNHDA and CDR2 SQIVND (reference sequence). Trimming removed 4 bases from V and 2 bases from J, with 14 bases in between. Written as DNA, the CDR3 is TGTGCCAGTAGTAGAGGACAGACGAACAACTATGGCTACACCTTC. It codes for CASSRGQTNNYGYTF.

This sequence joins TRBV11-2 and TRBJ1-6, with unresolved D. The CDR3 covers 13 residues. The germline V gene encodes CDR1 SGHAT and CDR2 FQNNGV. The ends were cut back, 0 bases at V and 13 bases at J, with 10 bases in the middle. CDR3 residues: CASSLETRTPLHF. The CDR3 DNA is TGTGCCAGCAGCTTAGAGACGCGGACTCCCCTCCACTTT. The whole variable domain, remainder taken from reference TRBV11-2 and TRBJ1-6, is EAGVAQSPRYKIIEKRQSVAFWCNPISGHATLYWYQQILGQGPKLLIQFQNNGVVDDSQLPKDRFSAERLKGVDSTLKIQPAKLEDSAVYLCASSLETRTPLHFGNGTRLTVT.

The rearrangement joins TRBV5-1 to TRBJ2-1, with 7 bases aligning to TRBD2. CDR1 is SGHRS, CDR2 YFSETQ, per germline. J gave up 5 bases and V 4 bases, and 15 bases lay outside the gene matches. The CDR3 contains 17 residues. CDR3 nucleotides: TGCGCCAGCAGCCCGCAGTTAGTGCGGGAGATCCACAATGAGCAGTTCTTC. This sequence encodes CASSPQLVREIHNEQFF.

The V and J genes are TRBV20-1 and TRBJ1-4, with no clear D. Germline assignment: CDR1 DFQATT and CDR2 SNEGSKA (reference sequence). The CDR3 sequence is 11 residues long. V dropped 0 bases and J dropped 10 bases, with 6 bases sitting between them. The CDR3 region has the DNA TGCAGTGCTAGAGATCCCGGAAAACTGTTTTTT. Its translation: CSARDPGKLFF.

In this sample, this clone turned up once. The chain couples TRBV11-3 to TRBJ2-1; TRBD1 aligns across 8 bases. This CDR3 comprises 17 residues. Germline CDR1 SGHNT, CDR2 YENEEA. With 3 bases clipped from V and 9 bases from J, the junction kept 16 bases outside the gene matches. CDR3 nucleotides: TGTGCCAGCAGCTTGGAAGACAGGGGTTCGTCTTCGAGTGAGCAGTTCTTC. Translating it yields CASSLEDRGSSSSEQFF.

CDR3 nucleotides: TGTGCCAGCAGCGTAGATCGAGTCCTACAGGTCTACAATGAGCAGTTCTTC. It specifies CASSVDRVLQVYNEQFF. The rearrangement links TRBV9 to TRBJ2-1; possible D gene TRBD1, 5 bases. Germline V gene data show CDR1 as SGDLS and CDR2 as YYNGEE. CDR3 length: 17 residues. V shed 0 bases and J shed 3 bases, with 16 bases lying between them.

This sequence joins TRBV5-1 and TRBJ2-5, with D perhaps matching TRBD1 (5 bases). CDR1 is SGHRS, CDR2 YFSETQ, per germline. The CDR3 length is 13 residues. V was pared by 4 bases and J by 3 bases, with 10 bases between. The CDR3 nucleotides read TGCGCCAGCAGCACTACAGGAGAAGAGACCCAGTACTTC. This encodes CASSTTGEETQYF.

The genes are TRBV3-1 (or the pseudogene TRBV3-2) and TRBJ1-6; possible D gene TRBD1, 5 bases. In germline, CDR1 is LGHDT, CDR2 YNNKEL (reference sequence). CDR3 length equals 13 residues. Trimming removed 5 bases from V and 7 bases from J, with 9 bases in between. This CDR3 is CASSTRQNSPLHF. As DNA, the CDR3 is TGTGCCAGCAGCACCCGACAGAATTCACCCCTCCACTTT.

This clone was recorded only once. CDR3 bases: TGTGCCAGCAGTTCGGCGGGGGCGCGAGTAGAGACCCAGTACTTC. Translating gives CASSSAGARVETQYF. The rearrangement links TRBV28 to TRBJ2-5; TRBD2 is a possible D gene (7 bases). This CDR3 comprises 15 residues. Germline V gene sequence: CDR1 MDHEN, CDR2 SYDVKM. Trimming left V 4 bases short and J 4 bases short, with 16 bases between.

This clone was counted only a few times. The genes are TRBV12-5 and TRBJ1-5, with TRBD1 matching over 9 bases. The germline gives CDR1 LGHNT, CDR2 FRNRAP. The ends lost 4 bases at V and 3 bases at J; junction bases unmatched: 4. CDR3 length equals 15 residues. The CDR3 region is CASGSGTGYNQPQHF. CDR3 nucleotides: TGTGCTAGTGGTTCCGGGACAGGGTACAATCAGCCCCAGCATTTT.

The chain recombines TRBV5-4 with TRBJ2-3, with a weak D call TRBD2 (6 bases). The germline V and J ends were trimmed by 5 bases and 0 bases, with 10 bases remaining between them. This CDR3 contains 14 residues. Germline V gives CDR1 SGHNT, CDR2 YYREEE (reference sequence). This CDR3 reads CASSPGLSTDTQYF. The CDR3 DNA follows: TGTGCCAGCAGTCCGGGACTTAGCACAGATACGCAGTATTTT.

The gene calls are TRBV11-2 and TRBJ1-2, with D possibly TRBD1 on 5 matching bases. There are 16 residues in the CDR3. Germline CDR1 SGHAT, CDR2 FQNNGV. V was clipped by 5 bases and J by 3 bases, with 19 bases between them. CDR3 bases: TGTGCCAGCAGCAAGGGTACCGGGACGGGGGACTATGGCTACACCTTC. Its translation: CASSKGTGTGDYGYTF.

The rearrangement links TRBV11-2 to TRBJ2-3, with TRBD2 identical over 12 bases. This CDR3 is built from 16 residues. Germline CDR1 and CDR2: SGHAT and FQNNGV. The V segment lost 3 bases and the J segment 6 bases; nucleotides outside the gene matches: 7. The CDR3 DNA sequence: TGTGCCAGCAGCTTGTCTAGCGGGGGGGCATTTGATACGCAGTATTTT. It is translated as CASSLSSGGAFDTQYF.

The rearrangement links TRBV5-6 to TRBJ1-1, with 8 bases aligning to TRBD1. V trimming: 2 bases; J trimming: 5 bases; junction bases outside the gene matches: 5. Germline V CDR1 and CDR2: SGHDT, YYEEEE. The CDR3 totals 14 residues. The CDR3 loop reads CASSFWTGRTEAFF. The CDR3 DNA follows: TGTGCCAGCAGCTTTTGGACAGGGCGGACTGAAGCTTTCTTT.

This sequence joins TRBV5-8 and TRBJ2-1; perhaps TRBD1 as D (6 bases). The CDR3 has 16 residues. Trimming left V 1 base short and J 0 bases short, with 11 bases between. CDR1 and CDR2 from the germline V gene are SGHTS and YDEGEE. The CDR3 here is CASSLTGGTSYNEQFF. As DNA, the CDR3 is TGTGCCAGCAGCTTGACTGGGGGCACCTCCTACAATGAGCAGTTCTTC.

V and J are TRBV4-3 and TRBJ1-3, with 9 positions matching TRBD1. With 2 bases clipped from V and 4 bases from J, the junction kept 3 bases outside the gene matches. In germline, CDR1 is LGHNA, CDR2 YSLEER. The CDR3 spans 15 residues. The CDR3 region is CASSQNRGLGNTIYF. The CDR3 coding sequence is TGCGCCAGCAGCCAAAACAGGGGGCTCGGAAACACCATATATTTT.

V and J are TRBV6-6 and TRBJ2-3, with 7 nucleotides matching TRBD1. The germline V gene encodes CDR1 MNHNY and CDR2 SVGAGI (reference sequence). The CDR3 totals 15 residues. Unmatched junction bases numbered 9, after V lost 5 bases and J lost 4 bases. The CDR3 bases are TGTGCCAGCAGTCGTACAGGGGTTCTGGCAGATACGCAGTATTTT. This codes for CASSRTGVLADTQYF.

About this clone itself: Additional DNA sequences in this sample encode the identical CDR3. V is TRBV5-1 and J is TRBJ2-7; 7 nucleotides align to TRBD1. This CDR3 is 13 amino acids long. J was trimmed by 5 bases and V by 0 bases; bases with no gene match: 2. CDR1 is SGHRS and CDR2 is YFSETQ in the germline V gene. DNA of the CDR3: TGCGCCAGCAGCTTGGGACAGGGTGACGAGCAGTACTTC. Residues: CASSLGQGDEQYF.

The chain is built from TRBV5-1 and TRBJ1-2; 10 bases agree with TRBD1. The germline gives CDR1 SGHRS, CDR2 YFSETQ. This CDR3 is 13 amino acids long. V dropped 3 bases and J dropped 10; count of bases not matched to a gene: 6. CDR3 coding DNA: TGCGCCAGCAGCTGGGGACAGGGGACCATCTACACCTTC. Protein product: CASSWGQGTIYTF.

A few counts support this clone. The CDR3 DNA reads TGTGCCAGCAGCCCCCAGGGTCTGAACACCGGGGAGCTGTTTTTT. It specifies CASSPQGLNTGELFF. This chain joins TRBV7-9 and TRBJ2-2, with a tentative D call TRBD1 (5 bases). This CDR3 has 15 amino acids. Trimming took 5 bases from V and 1 from J, leaving 11 bases between them. CDR1 and CDR2 from the germline V gene are SEHNR and FQNEAQ (reference sequence).

The CDR3 protein is CSASEMGGLTDTQYF. CDR3 in DNA: TGCAGTGCTAGTGAAATGGGAGGGCTCACAGATACGCAGTATTTT. This chain joins TRBV20-1 and TRBJ2-3; 7 bases map to TRBD2. With V trimmed by 3 bases and J by 2 bases, 8 bases remained unmatched. Per germline, CDR1 DFQATT and CDR2 SNEGSKA (reference sequence). The CDR3 totals 15 residues.

The chain combines TRBV24-1 with TRBJ2-1, with 10 positions matching TRBD2. The ends lost 3 bases at V and 8 bases at J; junction bases unmatched: 6. Germline CDR1 reads KGHDR; CDR2 reads SFDVKD. CDR3 length: 15 amino acids. This chain's CDR3 is CATSDSGRAVDEQFF. In DNA form, the CDR3 reads TGTGCCACCAGTGATAGCGGGAGGGCCGTCGATGAGCAGTTCTTC.

The chain carries TRBV7-2 and TRBJ1-5; D remains ambiguous. The CDR3 extends over 14 amino acids. Germline loops: CDR1 SGHTA, CDR2 FQGNSA. V lost 1 base and J 9 bases, leaving 13 bases between the germline ends. The CDR3 DNA follows: TGTGCCAGCAGCTTAGGGCCCCCCCGGGGGCCCCAGCATTTT. Translation: CASSLGPPRGPQHF. The variable domain in full, completed from reference TRBV7-2 and TRBJ1-5, reads GAGVSQSPSNKVTEKGKDVELRCDPISGHTALYWYRQSLGQGLEFLIYFQGNSAPDKSGLPSDRFSAERTGGSVSTLTIQRTQQEDSAVYLCASSLGPPRGPQHFGDGTRLSIL.

This clone was counted a few times. This chain links TRBV30 with TRBJ1-6; 7 bases line up with TRBD1. CDR3 length: 14 amino acids. Losses at the gene ends were 3 bases for V and 7 bases for J; bases not matched to a gene: 6. CDR1 is GTSNPN, CDR2 SVGIG, per germline (reference sequence). The DNA for the CDR3 is TGTGCCTGGAGCCTGGGACAGAGAAATTCACCCCTCCACTTT. Translation gives CAWSLGQRNSPLHF.

CDR3 nucleotide sequence: TGTGCCAGTAGTATAAGAAACAGGGGGCGAACTGAAGCTTTCTTT. It yields the protein CASSIRNRGRTEAFF. The chain recombines TRBV19 with TRBJ1-1; TRBD1 aligns across 9 bases. The CDR3 has 15 residues. With V trimmed by 2 bases and J by 5 bases, 6 bases remained unmatched. From germline, CDR1 is LNHDA and CDR2 SQIVND (reference sequence).

The rearrangement links TRBV7-2 to TRBJ2-7, with D hard to call. This CDR3 is built from 14 residues. V shed 4 bases and J shed 0 bases, with 10 bases lying between them. CDR1 SGHTA and CDR2 FQGNSA come from the germline V gene. The CDR3 is CASSYSMNSYEQYF. CDR3 sequence (DNA): TGTGCCAGCAGCTACTCGATGAACTCCTACGAGCAGTACTTC.